The 11 T cell receptor beta chains listed next were all sequenced from one sample in a study of blood T cell repertoires in COVID-19. Libraries were prepared by immunoSEQ multiplex PCR; TCRdb keeps only in-frame clonotypes and omits some of them. This table holds 65,000 to 95,000 clones, around 83% found once. Source material: peripheral blood. These receptors were taken from a woman aged 45-65 years with acute or convalescent COVID-19.

V usage is TRBV28 and J usage is TRBJ1-2; possible D gene TRBD1, 6 bases. Germline values: CDR1 MDHEN, CDR2 SYDVKM. The CDR3 covers 16 residues. V lost 5 bases to trimming and J lost 4 bases, with 20 bases between them. The CDR3 coding sequence is TGTGCCAGCAGTCGAAAGGCCAAGGGGACACTCTATGGCTACACCTTC. Protein sequence: CASSRKAKGTLYGYTF.

The J gene is TRBJ1-2, the V gene TRBV7-2; unclear D gene. V was cut by 2 bases and J by 6 bases, with 16 bases left in between. This CDR3 has 15 residues. CDR1 is SGHTA and CDR2 is FQGNSA in the germline V gene. In nucleotides, the CDR3 is TGTGCCAGCAGCTTACCCGGCAGGCCACTTGATGGCTACACCTTC. This codes for CASSLPGRPLDGYTF.

V is TRBV12-3 or TRBV12-4 and J is TRBJ2-2; D might be TRBD2 (5 bases). V shed 7 bases and J shed 7 bases, with 10 bases lying between them. This CDR3 is built from 12 residues. Here the CDR3 DNA reads TGTGCCAGCAAACTTACTAGCGGGGAGCTGTTTTTT. Protein product: CASKLTSGELFF.

The chain carries TRBV5-6 and TRBJ2-7; a weak D match, TRBD2 (6 bases). With 2 bases removed from V and 0 bases from J, the gap between germline ends came to 15 bases. The CDR3 spans 16 residues. Germline values: CDR1 SGHDT, CDR2 YYEEEE. The CDR3 spells CASSFSGWGDSYEQYF. The CDR3 nucleotides are TGTGCCAGCAGCTTTTCAGGGTGGGGGGACTCCTACGAGCAGTACTTC.

J is TRBJ2-5 and V is TRBV7-2; maybe TRBD2 (6 bases). Trimming stripped 5 bases from V and 5 bases from J, with 15 bases between. The CDR3 loop spans 14 amino acids. CDR1 is SGHTA, CDR2 FQGNSA, per germline. The CDR3 is CASSPRRAGETQYF. CDR3 nucleotides: TGTGCCAGCAGCCCCCGCCGTGCGGGGGAGACCCAGTACTTC.

V usage is TRBV28 and J usage is TRBJ1-3; 9 bases align to TRBD1. This CDR3 is built from 18 residues. V was clipped by 4 bases and J by 8 bases; unmatched bases: 18. Germline lookup yields CDR1 MDHEN and CDR2 SYDVKM. The CDR3 here is CASSWGQGTEIFGHTIYF. The CDR3 nucleotides read TGTGCCAGCAGTTGGGGACAGGGAACTGAGATTTTCGGGCACACCATATATTTT.

V gene TRBV7-6 combines with J gene TRBJ2-7; 9 bases are shared with TRBD1. This CDR3 contains 18 residues. J was trimmed by 4 bases and V by 1 base; bases with no gene match: 14. CDR1 and CDR2 (germline): SGHVS, FNYEAQ. In nucleotides, the CDR3 is TGTGCCAGCAGCTTAGGGGTCGGGACAGGGATAGCCTTTTACGAGCAGTACTTC. It is translated as CASSLGVGTGIAFYEQYF.

The V gene is TRBV6-1, the J gene TRBJ2-3, with 7 bases that match TRBD1. Germline V gene sequence: CDR1 MNHNS, CDR2 SASEGT. This CDR3 is built from 15 residues. V gave up 1 base and J gave up 1 base; unmatched junction bases: 2. The CDR3 here is CASSEVTGRTDTQYF. CDR3 nucleotides: TGTGCCAGCAGTGAAGTGACAGGGCGCACAGATACGCAGTATTTT.

The V and J genes are TRBV3-1 (or the pseudogene TRBV3-2) and TRBJ2-3; a possible D gene is TRBD1 (5 bases). The germline V gene encodes CDR1 LGHDT and CDR2 YNNKEL (reference sequence). Trimming pared 3 bases from V and 4 bases from J, leaving 14 bases between. The CDR3 has 15 residues. The chain's CDR3 is CASSHGTGWSDTQYF. The CDR3 DNA reads as TGTGCCAGCAGCCACGGAACAGGCTGGTCAGATACGCAGTATTTT.

V and J are TRBV6-5 and TRBJ2-7, with D tentatively TRBD1 (6 bases). This CDR3 region has 13 residues. Per the germline V gene, CDR1 is MNHEY and CDR2 is SVGAGI. V gave up 6 bases and J gave up 3 bases, with 12 bases separating them. CDR3 protein: CASSDRYVYEQYF. CDR3 DNA: TGTGCCAGCAGCGACAGGTATGTCTACGAGCAGTACTTC.

V and J are TRBV10-2 and TRBJ1-5; D is undetermined. V was pared by 5 bases and J by 9 bases, with 8 bases between. Germline loops: CDR1 WSHSY, CDR2 SAAADI. The CDR3 covers 11 residues. The CDR3 reads CASSTSGPQHF. The CDR3 DNA reads as TGCGCCAGCAGTACCTCGGGGCCCCAGCATTTT.